This T cell receptor (beta chain) was found in a study of cytomegalovirus exposure and HLA in healthy donors. Study-level points and caveats: It has been reported that TCR beta sequences accurately predicted the HLA-A and HLA-B alleles of most subjects.

60 Vbeta and 13 Jbeta primers were used in PCR. Per the original data handling: It was a later analysis that counted tens of millions of unique TCR beta chains, of which some 10 million were shared. Sequencing used immunoSEQ multiplex PCR; TCRdb keeps in-frame clones, though not all of them. The V and J calls and the clone size are those of that table, but D and trimming were determined from the DNA. Here the sample spans approximately 170,000 clones, around four fifths being singletons. CDR1 and CDR2 from the germline V gene are SGHRS and YFSETQ. This CDR3 comprises 14 residues. Trimming removed 4 bases from V and 1 base from J, with 11 bases in between. This clone is a singleton in its sample. Its antigen is as yet unknown. Each of the donors was a healthy bone marrow donor.

The clonotype comes from a man over 45 in good health and CMV-seropositive. V and J are TRBV5-1 and TRBJ1-1; no definite D call. The sequenced sample consisted of PBMCs. As DNA, the CDR3 is TGCGCCAGCAGCCCTTGGGGAGAGAACACTGAAGCTTTCTTT. The encoded protein is CASSPWGENTEAFF. Complete variable domain (other parts from reference TRBV5-1 and TRBJ1-1): KAGVTQTPRYLIKTRGQQVTLSCSPISGHRSVSWYQQTPGQGLQFLFEYFSETQRNKGNFPGRFSGRQFSNSRSEMNVSTLELGDSALYLCASSPWGENTEAFFGQGTRLTVV.